Listed below are T cell receptor beta chains from one sample, sequenced in a study of quantifying T cell responses using KT2 cells. In TCRdb, the UMI-ligation and nested PCR reads were re-called with MiXCR into one record per CDR3 protein. The sample lists tens of thousands of distinct CDR3 sequences; roughly 11% were seen once. The sequenced sample consisted of PBMCs spiked with cells of the T cell clone KT2. The receptors come from a human donor. Each CDR3 is given with its conserved first and last residue. D genes are given only for firm matches. Clone size is not always given. Where it is, it says once, few, many or a class for expanded clones.

d_call	clone_size	v_call	j_call	cdr3_length	cdr3_aa	cdr3_nt
-	-	TRBV19	TRBJ1-1	13	CASHNRENTEAFF	TGTGCCAGTCATAACAGGGAGAACACTGAAGCTTTCTTT
-	-	TRBV20-1	TRBJ2-3	16	CSATGRLLWGTDTQYF	TGCAGTGCCACCGGCCGACTCCTTTGGGGAACAGATACGCAGTATTTT
-	many	TRBV12-3/TRBV12-4	TRBJ2-5	12	CASSSTGETQYF	TGTGCCAGCAGTTCAACGGGGGAGACCCAGTACTTC
-	-	TRBV15	TRBJ1-2	12	CATSRDRGGYTF	TGTGCCACCAGCAGAGATCGGGGGGGCTACACCTTC
TRBD2	many	TRBV11-3	TRBJ2-5	15	CASSPVAGVRETQYF	TGTGCCAGCAGCCCTGTAGCGGGAGTTCGTGAGACCCAGTACTTC
-	many	TRBV29-1	TRBJ1-2	13	CSVERHLNYGYTF	TGCAGCGTTGAACGGCACCTTAACTATGGCTACACCTTC
TRBD1	-	TRBV12-5	TRBJ1-2	17	CASGSYSGTGGVYGYTF	TGTGCTAGTGGTTCCTACTCCGGGACAGGGGGCGTCTATGGCTACACCTTC
-	few	TRBV20-1	TRBJ1-5	17	CSASESVVTPLPQAQHF	TGCAGTGCTTCCGAGTCAGTAGTTACCCCGCTACCTCAAGCCCAGCATTTT
-	-	TRBV4-1	TRBJ2-2	16	CASSQEGRRGTGELFF	TGCGCCAGCAGCCAAGAGGGCAGGAGAGGAACCGGGGAGCTGTTTTTT
-	-	TRBV20-1	TRBJ2-7	13	CSASTDRPYEQYF	TGCAGTGCTAGTACCGACCGCCCCTACGAGCAGTACTTC
-	many	TRBV12-3/TRBV12-4	TRBJ1-5	15	CASSLAGQGNQPQHF	TGTGCCAGCAGTTTAGCGGGGCAGGGCAATCAGCCCCAGCATTTT
-	few	TRBV20-1	TRBJ2-1	14	CSAPLGGSYNEQFF	TGCAGTGCTCCATTGGGGGGATCCTACAATGAGCAGTTCTTC
-	-	TRBV20-1	TRBJ1-5	14	CSAHSGTENQPQHF	TGCAGTGCTCACTCCGGGACTGAGAATCAGCCCCAGCATTTT
TRBD2	many	TRBV29-1	TRBJ2-1	15	CSVDPRSGRIYEQFF	TGCAGCGTTGACCCCCGTAGCGGGAGGATCTATGAGCAGTTCTTC
-	-	TRBV25-1	TRBJ2-5	15	CASSDTSSVQETQYF	TGTGCCAGCAGTGATACGAGTAGCGTCCAAGAGACCCAGTACTTC
TRBD1	many	TRBV30	TRBJ1-4	15	CAWTDRGRGNEKLFF	TGTGCCTGGACGGACAGGGGGCGCGGTAATGAAAAACTGTTTTTT
-	few	TRBV5-3	TRBJ2-1	13	CARSLMRDNEQFF	TGTGCCAGAAGCTTGATGCGAGACAATGAGCAGTTCTTC
TRBD1	many	TRBV3-1	TRBJ1-1	13	CASRDTGGTEAFF	TGTGCCAGCAGAGACACAGGGGGCACTGAAGCTTTCTTT
TRBD1	-	TRBV4-1	TRBJ1-5	16	CASSPVGQGANQPQHF	TGCGCCAGCAGCCCAGTGGGACAGGGGGCCAATCAGCCCCAGCATTTT
-	-	TRBV2	TRBJ1-6	14	CASSLDGYNSPLHF	TGTGCCAGCAGCTTAGACGGTTATAATTCACCCCTCCACTTT
-	few	TRBV27	TRBJ2-1	14	CASTSRSSYNEQFF	TGTGCCAGCACTAGCAGGAGCTCCTACAATGAGCAGTTCTTC
TRBD1	many	TRBV20-1	TRBJ1-2	14	CSARPPGQAYGYTF	TGCAGTGCTAGACCTCCGGGACAGGCGTATGGCTACACCTTC
-	-	TRBV3-1	TRBJ1-1	14	CASSQEVQNTEAFF	TGTGCCAGCAGCCAAGAGGTACAGAACACTGAAGCTTTCTTT
-	few	TRBV5-1	TRBJ1-1	13	CASSLTAGTEAFF	TGCGCCAGCAGCTTGACGGCAGGCACTGAAGCTTTCTTT
TRBD1	many	TRBV4-1	TRBJ2-1	14	CASSPDRGGNEQFF	TGCGCCAGCAGCCCAGACAGGGGAGGCAATGAGCAGTTCTTC
TRBD1	-	TRBV20-1	TRBJ1-4	17	CSARDPGGITTNEKLFF	TGCAGTGCTAGAGATCCAGGGGGGATTACAACTAATGAAAAACTGTTTTTT
-	few	TRBV9	TRBJ1-1	16	CASSVDTGDMSTEAFF	TGTGCCAGCAGCGTAGACACTGGGGACATGAGCACTGAAGCTTTCTTT
TRBD2	-	TRBV27	TRBJ2-1	16	CASSRTSGYGESKQFF	TGTGCCAGCAGTCGGACTAGCGGGTATGGAGAAAGTAAGCAGTTCTTC
-	few	TRBV6-2/TRBV6-3	TRBJ1-2	15	CASSYSVRGRDGYTF	TGTGCCAGCAGTTACTCCGTCAGGGGAAGAGATGGCTACACCTTC
-	-	TRBV5-4	TRBJ2-7	14	CASSTVTGSYEQYF	TGTGCCAGCAGCACAGTGACAGGATCCTACGAGCAGTACTTC
-	many	TRBV7-2	TRBJ1-4	17	CASSSLLGAGVNEKLFF	TGTGCCAGCAGCTCACTTTTGGGCGCAGGGGTTAATGAAAAACTGTTTTTT
TRBD2	many	TRBV4-2	TRBJ2-7	15	CASSPRTSGAGEQYF	TGTGCCAGCAGCCCCCGGACTAGCGGGGCAGGCGAGCAGTACTTC
TRBD2	-	TRBV11-3	TRBJ2-7	16	CASSQTSGSISYEQYF	TGTGCCAGCAGCCAAACTAGCGGGAGTATCTCCTACGAGCAGTACTTC
TRBD2	many	TRBV20-1	TRBJ2-1	17	CSASSLAGLSSYNEQFF	TGCAGTGCTAGTAGCCTAGCGGGGCTTAGCTCCTACAATGAGCAGTTCTTC
-	-	TRBV12-3/TRBV12-4	TRBJ1-5	16	CASSSGGGGRNQPQHF	TGTGCCAGCAGTAGCGGGGGAGGGGGACGCAATCAGCCCCAGCATTTT
-	-	TRBV2	TRBJ2-7	15	CASRNTGTSSYEQYF	TGTGCCAGCAGGAACACAGGGACGAGCTCCTACGAGCAGTACTTC
-	-	TRBV6-5	TRBJ2-5	13	CASRPGLMETQYF	TGTGCCAGCAGACCAGGACTGATGGAGACCCAGTACTTC
-	many	TRBV4-2	TRBJ2-1	15	CASTPSGGSYNEQFF	TGTGCCAGCACCCCAAGCGGAGGCTCCTACAATGAGCAGTTCTTC
-	few	TRBV10-3	TRBJ1-1	16	CAISTSIRTVNTEAFF	TGTGCCATCAGTACATCGATTAGAACAGTGAACACTGAAGCTTTCTTT
TRBD2	-	TRBV12-3/TRBV12-4	TRBJ2-7	15	CASSLLAGGTYEQYF	TGTGCCAGCAGTTTGCTAGCGGGAGGTACCTACGAGCAGTACTTC
-	few	TRBV2	TRBJ2-7	13	CASKASSTYEQYF	TGTGCCAGCAAAGCCAGCTCGACCTACGAGCAGTACTTC
TRBD2	many	TRBV10-3	TRBJ2-3	14	CAISPRGGTDTQYF	TGTGCCATCAGCCCCCGGGGGGGCACAGATACGCAGTATTTT
TRBD1	-	TRBV6-2/TRBV6-3	TRBJ1-5	21	CASSLFFEAWTKDRDNQPQHF	TGTGCCAGCAGTTTGTTCTTTGAGGCCTGGACAAAAGACAGGGACAATCAGCCCCAGCATTTT
TRBD1	-	TRBV5-1	TRBJ1-2	16	CASSLFLRDRDHGYTF	TGCGCCAGCAGCTTGTTTCTCCGGGACAGGGACCATGGCTACACCTTC
TRBD1	-	TRBV4-1	TRBJ2-7	16	CASSQEKRDRGQRWYF	TGCGCCAGCAGCCAAGAGAAACGGGACAGGGGTCAACGTTGGTACTTC
-	many	TRBV2	TRBJ1-1	11	CASRASSQAFF	TGTGCCAGCAGGGCCTCGTCGCAAGCTTTCTTT
-	many	TRBV6-5	TRBJ2-3	16	CASRRTKITSTDTQYF	TGTGCCAGCAGAAGGACAAAAATTACTAGCACAGATACGCAGTATTTT
-	-	TRBV2	TRBJ2-1	13	CASQKGAYNEQFF	TGTGCCAGCCAGAAGGGAGCCTACAATGAGCAGTTCTTC
TRBD1	-	TRBV7-2	TRBJ2-1	16	CASSVSTGVSYNEQFF	TGTGCCAGCAGCGTCTCGACAGGGGTGAGTTACAATGAGCAGTTCTTC
-	-	TRBV25-1	TRBJ1-2	12	CASSDSPYGYTF	TGTGCCAGCAGCGACAGCCCATATGGCTACACCTTC
-	medium-sized	TRBV20-1	TRBJ1-5	14	CSVSRALSNQPQHF	TGCAGTGTGTCCAGGGCGCTTTCCAATCAGCCCCAGCATTTT
-	-	TRBV11-3	TRBJ2-1	13	CASSSVQSTSQFF	TGTGCCAGCAGCTCGGTCCAATCGACTTCCCAGTTCTTC
TRBD1	-	TRBV9	TRBJ1-3	14	CASSAGTGGNTIYF	TGTGCCAGCAGCGCCGGGACAGGCGGAAACACCATATATTTT
TRBD1	many	TRBV20-1	TRBJ1-2	13	CSARAAGGSGYTF	TGCAGTGCTAGAGCGGCAGGGGGGAGTGGCTACACCTTC
-	-	TRBV27	TRBJ2-3	15	CASSLGRGSADTQYF	TGTGCCAGCAGTTTGGGTCGGGGGAGCGCAGATACGCAGTATTTT
-	few	TRBV7-3	TRBJ1-1	14	CASSLGPMNTEAFF	TGTGCCAGCAGCTTAGGGCCGATGAACACTGAAGCTTTCTTT
TRBD2	few	TRBV20-1	TRBJ2-7	14	CSASPGSGKEEQYF	TGCAGTGCTAGCCCAGGTAGCGGGAAGGAGGAGCAGTACTTC
-	many	TRBV7-8	TRBJ2-6	15	CASSPMGSGANVLTF	TGTGCCAGCAGCCCGATGGGCTCTGGGGCCAACGTCCTGACTTTC
-	-	TRBV12-2	TRBJ2-3	14	CASPLITSTDTQYF	TGTGCAAGTCCCCTTATAACTAGCACAGATACGCAGTATTTT